The clone carrying this T cell receptor beta chain was observed many times. Its cognate antigen is unknown. This specimen belongs to a study of Graves' ophthalmopathy and Graves' hyperthyroidism. Among the exclusions were patients with other autoimmune diseases, uncontrolled infections, pregnancy or lactation. The TCR beta CDR3 regions underwent amplification from RNA transcripts. Second-round multiplex PCR followed a first-round RT-PCR using HTBI primers. TCRdb reanalysed the multiplex PCR reads using MiXCR and keeps one entry per CDR3 protein. The table lists 200,000 to 300,000 distinct CDR3 sequences, around 45% of them singletons. Overall study results and limits: Sensitivity reached approximately 88% and specificity 75% to 82% for a 13-signature model separating ophthalmopathy from stable hyperthyroidism. Most clonotypes expanded in thyroid above 0.001 frequency were present in blood too.

The clonotype comes from an adult man with Graves' ophthalmopathy. Sequencing was done on a sample of peripheral blood.

CDR3 nucleotides: TGTGCCAGTGGACAGGGTCATGGCTACACCTTC. Translated: CASGQGHGYTF. V and J are TRBV2 and TRBJ1-2, with 8 nucleotides matching TRBD1. Trimming cost V 9 bases and J 6 bases; bases outside gene matches: 3. The CDR3 extends over 11 amino acids. CDR1 and CDR2 (germline): SNHLY, FYNNEI. The variable domain in full, with the rest retrieved from reference TRBV2 and TRBJ1-2, is EPEVTQTPSHQVTQMGQEVILRCVPISNHLYFYWYRQILGQKVEFLVSFYNNEISEKSEIFDDQFSVERPDGSNFTLKIRSTKLEDSAMYFCASGQGHGYTFGSGTRLTVV.